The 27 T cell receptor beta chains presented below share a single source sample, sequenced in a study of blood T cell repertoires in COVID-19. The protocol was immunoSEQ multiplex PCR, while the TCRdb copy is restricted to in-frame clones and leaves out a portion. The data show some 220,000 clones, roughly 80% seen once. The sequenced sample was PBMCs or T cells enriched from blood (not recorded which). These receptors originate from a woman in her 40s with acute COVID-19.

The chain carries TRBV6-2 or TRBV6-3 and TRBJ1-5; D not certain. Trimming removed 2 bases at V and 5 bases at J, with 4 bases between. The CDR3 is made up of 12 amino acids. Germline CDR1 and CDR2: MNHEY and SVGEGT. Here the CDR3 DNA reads TGTGCCAGCAGTTACCAGTATCAGCCCCAGCATTTT. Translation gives CASSYQYQPQHF.

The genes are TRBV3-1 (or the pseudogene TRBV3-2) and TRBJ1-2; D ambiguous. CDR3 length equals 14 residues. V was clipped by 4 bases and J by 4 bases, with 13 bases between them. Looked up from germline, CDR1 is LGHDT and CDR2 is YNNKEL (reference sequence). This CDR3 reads CASSPRGEAYGYTF. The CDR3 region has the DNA TGTGCCAGCAGCCCCCGGGGAGAAGCCTATGGCTACACCTTC.

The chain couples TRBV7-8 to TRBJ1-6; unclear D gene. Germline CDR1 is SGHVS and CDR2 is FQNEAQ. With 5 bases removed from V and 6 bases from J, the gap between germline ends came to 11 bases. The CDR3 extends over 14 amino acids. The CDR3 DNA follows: TGTGCCAGCAGCGTGGCGGGCACTAATTCACCCCTCCACTTT. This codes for CASSVAGTNSPLHF.

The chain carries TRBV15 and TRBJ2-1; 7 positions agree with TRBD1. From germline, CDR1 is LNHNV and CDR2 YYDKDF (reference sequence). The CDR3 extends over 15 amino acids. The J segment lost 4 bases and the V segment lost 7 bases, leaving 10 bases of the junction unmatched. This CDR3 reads CATKIPGTAYNEQFF. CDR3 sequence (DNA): TGTGCCACCAAGATACCCGGGACAGCATACAATGAGCAGTTCTTC.

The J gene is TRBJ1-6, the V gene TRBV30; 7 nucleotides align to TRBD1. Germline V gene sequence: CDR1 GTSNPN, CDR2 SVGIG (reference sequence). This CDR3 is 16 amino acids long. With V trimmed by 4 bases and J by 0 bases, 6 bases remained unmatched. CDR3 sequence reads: CAWKGALSSYNSPLHF. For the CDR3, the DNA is TGTGCCTGGAAGGGGGCTCTTAGCTCCTATAATTCACCCCTCCACTTT.

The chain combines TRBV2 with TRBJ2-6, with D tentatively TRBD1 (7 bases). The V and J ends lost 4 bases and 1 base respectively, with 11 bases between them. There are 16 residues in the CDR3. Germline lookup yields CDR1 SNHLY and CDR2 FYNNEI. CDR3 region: CASSVQGGSGANVLTF. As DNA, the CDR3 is TGTGCCAGCAGTGTTCAGGGGGGATCTGGGGCCAACGTCCTGACTTTC.

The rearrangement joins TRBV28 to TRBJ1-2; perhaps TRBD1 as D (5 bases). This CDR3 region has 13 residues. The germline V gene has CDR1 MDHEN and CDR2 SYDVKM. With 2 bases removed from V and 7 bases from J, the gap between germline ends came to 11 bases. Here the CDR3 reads CASSLGWGSGYTF. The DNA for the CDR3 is TGTGCCAGCAGTTTAGGGTGGGGCTCTGGCTACACCTTC.

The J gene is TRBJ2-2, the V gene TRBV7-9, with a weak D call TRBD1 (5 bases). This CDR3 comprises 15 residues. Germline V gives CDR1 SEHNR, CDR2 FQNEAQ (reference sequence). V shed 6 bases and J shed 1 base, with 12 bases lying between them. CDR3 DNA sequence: TGTGCCAGCAGTTCTGGACATCAGAACACCGGGGAGCTGTTTTTT. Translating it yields CASSSGHQNTGELFF. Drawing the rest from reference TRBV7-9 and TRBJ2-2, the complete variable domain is DTGVSQNPRHKITKRGQNVTFRCDPISEHNRLYWYRQTLGQGPEFLTYFQNEAQLEKSRLLSDRFSAERPKGSFSTLEIQRTEQGDSAMYLCASSSGHQNTGELFFGEGSRLTVL.

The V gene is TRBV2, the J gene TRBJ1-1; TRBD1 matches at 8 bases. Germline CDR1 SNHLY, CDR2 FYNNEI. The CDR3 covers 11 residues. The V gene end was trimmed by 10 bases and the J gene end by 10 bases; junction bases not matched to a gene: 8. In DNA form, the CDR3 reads TGTGCCACCGGACAGGGAGTTTCAGCTTTCTTT. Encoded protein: CATGQGVSAFF.

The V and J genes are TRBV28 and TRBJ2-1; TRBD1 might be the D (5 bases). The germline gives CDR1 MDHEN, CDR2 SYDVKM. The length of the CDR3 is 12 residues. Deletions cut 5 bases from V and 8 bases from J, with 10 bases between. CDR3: CASSIQADEQFF. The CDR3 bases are TGTGCCAGCAGTATACAGGCTGATGAGCAGTTCTTC. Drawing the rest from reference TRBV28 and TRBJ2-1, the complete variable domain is DVKVTQSSRYLVKRTGEKVFLECVQDMDHENMFWYRQDPGLGLRLIYFSYDVKMKEKGDIPEGYSVSREKKERFSLILESASTNQTSMYLCASSIQADEQFFGPGTRLTVL.

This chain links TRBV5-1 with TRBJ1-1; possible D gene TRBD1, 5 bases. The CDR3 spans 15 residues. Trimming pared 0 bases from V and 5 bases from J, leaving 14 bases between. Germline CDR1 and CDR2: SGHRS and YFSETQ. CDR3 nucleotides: TGCGCCAGCAGCTTGGCCTTGGGGCGCAGGACTGAAGCTTTCTTT. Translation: CASSLALGRRTEAFF. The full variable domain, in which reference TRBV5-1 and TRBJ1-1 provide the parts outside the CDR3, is KAGVTQTPRYLIKTRGQQVTLSCSPISGHRSVSWYQQTPGQGLQFLFEYFSETQRNKGNFPGRFSGRQFSNSRSEMNVSTLELGDSALYLCASSLALGRRTEAFFGQGTRLTVV.

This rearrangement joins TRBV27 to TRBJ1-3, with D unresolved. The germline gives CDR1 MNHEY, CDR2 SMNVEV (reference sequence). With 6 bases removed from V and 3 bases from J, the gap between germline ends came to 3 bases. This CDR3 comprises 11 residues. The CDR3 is CASSGGNTIYF. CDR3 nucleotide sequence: TGTGCCAGCAGCGGTGGAAACACCATATATTTT.

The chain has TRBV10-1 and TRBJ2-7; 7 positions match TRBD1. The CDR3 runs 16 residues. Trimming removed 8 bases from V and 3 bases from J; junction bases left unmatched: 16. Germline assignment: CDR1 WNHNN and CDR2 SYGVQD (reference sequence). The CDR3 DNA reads TGCGCCAGCTCGGTCCACCGGGGACAGAGCTTCTACGAGCAGTACTTC. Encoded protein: CASSVHRGQSFYEQYF.

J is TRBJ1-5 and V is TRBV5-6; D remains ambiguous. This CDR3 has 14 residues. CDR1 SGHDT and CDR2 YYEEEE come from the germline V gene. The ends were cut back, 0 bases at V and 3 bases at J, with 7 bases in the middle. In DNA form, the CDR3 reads TGTGCCAGCAGCTTGGGCGGGGACAATCAGCCCCAGCATTTT. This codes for CASSLGGDNQPQHF.

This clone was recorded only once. DNA of the CDR3: TGTGCCAGTACCTCAGAGGACAGGGACCTGGGAGGAGAGACCCAGTACTTC. Translated, it gives CASTSEDRDLGGETQYF. The rearrangement uses TRBV19 and TRBJ2-5; the match to TRBD1 covers 8 bases. The CDR3 is made up of 17 amino acids. Germline V gene lookup returns CDR1 LNHDA and CDR2 SQIVND (reference sequence). Trimming at V came to 7 bases and at J to 4 bases, leaving 17 bases not matched to a gene.

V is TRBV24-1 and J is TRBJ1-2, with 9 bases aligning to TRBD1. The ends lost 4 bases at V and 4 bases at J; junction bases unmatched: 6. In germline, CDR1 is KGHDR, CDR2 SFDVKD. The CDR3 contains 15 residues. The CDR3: CATSEPGQGSYGYTF. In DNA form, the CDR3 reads TGTGCCACCAGTGAACCGGGACAGGGTTCCTATGGCTACACCTTC.

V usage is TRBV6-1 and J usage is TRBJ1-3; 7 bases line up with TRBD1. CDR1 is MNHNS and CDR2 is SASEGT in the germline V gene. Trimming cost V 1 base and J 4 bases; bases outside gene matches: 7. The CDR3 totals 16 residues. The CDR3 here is CASSEGWHRGGNTIYF. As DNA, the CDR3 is TGTGCCAGCAGTGAAGGCTGGCACAGGGGAGGAAACACCATATATTTT.

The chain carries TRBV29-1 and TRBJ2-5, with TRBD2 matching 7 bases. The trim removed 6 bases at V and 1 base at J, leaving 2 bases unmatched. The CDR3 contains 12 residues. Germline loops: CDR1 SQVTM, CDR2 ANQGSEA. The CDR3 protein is CSVGEGQETQYF. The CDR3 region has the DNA TGCAGCGTCGGGGAGGGCCAAGAGACCCAGTACTTC. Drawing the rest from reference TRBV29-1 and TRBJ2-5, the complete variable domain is SAVISQKPSRDICQRGTSLTIQCQVDSQVTMMFWYRQQPGQSLTLIATANQGSEATYESGFVIDKFPISRPNLTFSTLTVSNMSPEDSSIYLCSVGEGQETQYFGPGTRLLVL.

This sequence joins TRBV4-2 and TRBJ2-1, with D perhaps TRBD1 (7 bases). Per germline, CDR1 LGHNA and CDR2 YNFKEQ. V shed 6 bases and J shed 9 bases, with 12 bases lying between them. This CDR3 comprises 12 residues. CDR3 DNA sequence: TGTGCCAGCAGTCTCCAGGGGGGTGAGCAGTTCTTC. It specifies CASSLQGGEQFF.

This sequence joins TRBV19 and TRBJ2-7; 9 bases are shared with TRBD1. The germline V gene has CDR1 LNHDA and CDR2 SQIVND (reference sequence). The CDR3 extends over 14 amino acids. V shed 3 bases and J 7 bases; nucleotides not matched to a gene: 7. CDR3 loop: CASSIGQGTGEQYF. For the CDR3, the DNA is TGTGCCAGTAGTATCGGACAGGGGACGGGAGAGCAGTACTTC.

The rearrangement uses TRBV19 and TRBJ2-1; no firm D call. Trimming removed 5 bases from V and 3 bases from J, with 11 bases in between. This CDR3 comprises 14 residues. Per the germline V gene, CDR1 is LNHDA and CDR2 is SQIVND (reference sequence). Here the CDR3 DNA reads TGTGCCAGTAGTTCCACAGCAGACTACAATGAGCAGTTCTTC. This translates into CASSSTADYNEQFF.

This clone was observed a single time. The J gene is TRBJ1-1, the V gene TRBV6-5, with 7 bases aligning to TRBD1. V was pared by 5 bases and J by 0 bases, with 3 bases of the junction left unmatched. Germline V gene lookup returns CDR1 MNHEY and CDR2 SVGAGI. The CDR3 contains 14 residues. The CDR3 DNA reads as TGTGCCAGCAGTCGTGACAGGGTGAACACTGAAGCTTTCTTT. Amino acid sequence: CASSRDRVNTEAFF.

The CDR3 bases are TGTGCCAGCAGCTCGGAACAGGGGATAAATGAGCAGTTCTTC. It encodes CASSSEQGINEQFF. V usage is TRBV5-4 and J usage is TRBJ2-1; 7 bases are a match to TRBD1. Trimming removed 3 bases from V and 7 bases from J; junction bases left unmatched: 7. Germline-derived CDR1 and CDR2 are SGHNT and YYREEE (reference sequence). The CDR3 extends over 14 amino acids. Drawing the rest from reference TRBV5-4 and TRBJ2-1, the complete variable domain is ETGVTQSPTHLIKTRGQQVTLRCSSQSGHNTVSWYQQALGQGPQFIFQYYREEENGRGNFPPRFSGLQFPNYSSELNVNALELDDSALYLCASSSEQGINEQFFGPGTRLTVL.

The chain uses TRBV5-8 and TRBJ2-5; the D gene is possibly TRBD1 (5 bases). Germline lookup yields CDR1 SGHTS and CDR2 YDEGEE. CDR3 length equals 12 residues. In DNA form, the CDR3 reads TGTGCTGCCTCAGGGATACAAGAGACCCAGTACTTC. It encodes CAASGIQETQYF. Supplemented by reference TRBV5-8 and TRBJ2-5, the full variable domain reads EAGVTQSPTHLIKTRGQQATLRCSPISGHTSVYWYQQALGLGLQFLLWYDEGEERNRGNFPPRFSGRQFPNYSSELNVNALELEDSALYLCAASGIQETQYFGPGTRLLVL.

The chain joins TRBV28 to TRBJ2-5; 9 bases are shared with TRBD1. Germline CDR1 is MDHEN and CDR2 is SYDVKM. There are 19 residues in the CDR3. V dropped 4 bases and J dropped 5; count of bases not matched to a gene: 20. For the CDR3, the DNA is TGTGCCAGCAGTTCCCCCCTGGGACAGGGAAATAGATGGGTGGAGACCCAGTACTTC. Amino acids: CASSSPLGQGNRWVETQYF.

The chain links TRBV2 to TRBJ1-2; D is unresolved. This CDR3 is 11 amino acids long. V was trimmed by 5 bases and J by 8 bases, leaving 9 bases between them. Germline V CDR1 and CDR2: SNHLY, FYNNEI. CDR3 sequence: CASSYYSGYTF. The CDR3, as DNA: TGTGCCAGCAGTTATTACAGCGGCTACACCTTC.

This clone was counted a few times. The CDR3 sequence is CASSFGQAGGYTF. In nucleotides, the CDR3 is TGTGCCAGCAGCTTCGGACAGGCCGGGGGCTACACCTTC. This chain joins TRBV7-2 and TRBJ1-2; 7 bases match TRBD1. The CDR3 is 13 amino acids. Trimming took 3 bases from V and 8 from J; bases not matched to a gene: 6. The germline V gene has CDR1 SGHTA and CDR2 FQGNSA.